The 24 T cell receptor beta chains listed next were all sequenced from one sample in a study of T cells in localized non-small cell lung cancer (dated by TCRdb to about 2020). Library preparation used the immunoSEQ multiplex PCR assay. TCRdb mirrors the immuneACCESS table, restricted to in-frame sequences. Some clones are absent from its copies; in checked studies, under half trace to an unresolved V gene, and the reason for the others is unknown. Present in this sample are 41,000 or so clones, around 87% of which were seen just once. The ten largest make up roughly 7% of the sample. This specimen was peripheral blood, taken before any cancer treatment. All receptors derive from a woman between 18 and 50 years old with stage III lung adenocarcinoma.

The V and J genes are TRBV28 and TRBJ1-1; no firm D call. The CDR3 consists of 13 residues. The germline CDR1 and CDR2 sequences are MDHEN and SYDVKM. Deletions cut 6 bases from V and 0 bases from J, with 8 bases between. The CDR3 DNA reads as TGTGCCAGCAGGGACTTTCTGAACACTGAAGCTTTCTTT. Protein product: CASRDFLNTEAFF.

The CDR3: CASSSPVNRQWGNEQFF. The CDR3 DNA follows: TGTGCCAGCAGCTCGCCGGTAAACCGGCAATGGGGCAATGAGCAGTTCTTC. The chain uses TRBV11-2 and TRBJ2-1; no clear D. CDR3 length: 17 residues. Germline values: CDR1 SGHAT, CDR2 FQNNGV. Trimming removed 4 bases at V and 6 bases at J, with 22 bases between.

The chain is built from TRBV5-1 and TRBJ2-2; TRBD2 matches at 11 bases. The junction had 7 bases not matched to a gene; V was cut back by 2 bases and J by 4 bases. Germline V gene sequence: CDR1 SGHRS, CDR2 YFSETQ. The CDR3 has 17 amino acids. The CDR3: CASSFLAGGLRTGELFF. The CDR3 DNA reads as TGCGCCAGCAGCTTCTTAGCGGGGGGGCTACGCACCGGGGAGCTGTTTTTT.

The chain is built from TRBV29-1 and TRBJ1-5; TRBD1 matches at 7 bases. The CDR3 runs 14 residues. J lost 3 bases, V lost 6 bases, and 8 bases had no gene match. The germline V gene has CDR1 SQVTM and CDR2 ANQGSEA. The CDR3 DNA reads as TGCAGCGTATCCGGGACAGACCCCAATCAGCCCCAGCATTTT. Residues: CSVSGTDPNQPQHF.

The chain combines TRBV5-5 with TRBJ1-2, with 8 bases fitting TRBD1. Germline loops: CDR1 SGHKS, CDR2 YYEKEE (reference sequence). CDR3 length equals 17 residues. V shed 4 bases, J shed 4 bases, and the junction held 15 bases outside the gene matches. CDR3 coding DNA: TGTGCCAGCAGCCCCAGGACAGGGTCTGGGTTAACCTATGGCTACACCTTC. The encoded protein is CASSPRTGSGLTYGYTF.

As for this clone: The junction does not match germline at one end; this may be a read error. The chain carries TRBV7-7 and TRBJ2-1, with 7 bases lining up with TRBD1. The CDR3 has 14 residues. CDR1 and CDR2 from the germline V gene are SSHAT and FNYEAQ (reference sequence). The CDR3 DNA reads TGTGCTAGCAGCTTAGCGCAGCTAGGGGGCGAGCAGTTCTTC. Translation: CASSLAQLGGEQFF.

This clone was seen only once. In nucleotides, the CDR3 is TGTGCCAGTAGTATAAGGCGACAGGACCCCTACACCTTC. This codes for CASSIRRQDPYTF. The chain has TRBV19 and TRBJ1-2; TRBD1 might be the D (6 bases). Germline values: CDR1 LNHDA, CDR2 SQIVND (reference sequence). With 2 bases removed from V and 10 bases from J, the gap between germline ends came to 14 bases. This CDR3 region has 13 residues.

The gene calls are TRBV9 and TRBJ1-3; D unresolved. This CDR3 has 15 residues. Per germline, CDR1 SGDLS and CDR2 YYNGEE. Trimming took 4 bases from V and 0 from J, leaving 11 bases between them. The chain's CDR3 is CASSLDGNSGNTIYF. DNA for the CDR3: TGTGCCAGCAGCTTGGACGGAAACTCTGGAAACACCATATATTTT.

This clone has just one count. This chain connects TRBV9 to TRBJ2-1; weak D call: TRBD2 (5 bases). The germline gives CDR1 SGDLS, CDR2 YYNGEE. The V and J ends lost 0 bases and 1 base respectively, with 11 bases between them. This CDR3 comprises 16 residues. CDR3 protein: CASSVGVGVSYNEQFF. CDR3 sequence (DNA): TGTGCCAGCAGCGTAGGGGTCGGGGTTTCCTACAATGAGCAGTTCTTC.

V and J are TRBV5-6 and TRBJ1-5; 8 bases align to TRBD1. The CDR3 loop spans 15 amino acids. V lost 4 bases to trimming and J lost 1 base; unmatched junction nucleotides: 4. The germline gives CDR1 SGHDT, CDR2 YYEEEE. CDR3: CASSPRQGSNQPQHF. The CDR3, as DNA: TGTGCCAGCAGCCCTAGACAGGGGAGCAATCAGCCCCAGCATTTT.

This clone was counted once. The CDR3 reads CASSFGLTVGDTQYF. The CDR3 bases are TGTGCCAGCAGCTTCGGGCTGACGGTAGGAGATACGCAGTATTTT. The V gene is TRBV11-2, the J gene TRBJ2-3; D uncertain. The CDR3 runs to 15 residues. Trimming stripped 3 bases from V and 5 bases from J, with 15 bases between. Germline CDR1 and CDR2: SGHAT and FQNNGV.

The gene calls are TRBV6-5 and TRBJ1-1, with D possibly TRBD1 on 6 matching bases. The CDR3 length is 14 residues. V was pared by 3 bases and J by 6 bases, with 14 bases between. Germline V lookup: CDR1 MNHEY, CDR2 SVGAGI. The DNA for the CDR3 is TGTGCCAGCAGTTATACAGGGCGGGTGGCTGAAGCTTTCTTT. Its translation: CASSYTGRVAEAFF.

J is TRBJ2-2 and V is TRBV11-2; D is ambiguous. The V end was cut by 7 bases, the J end by 3 bases, with 12 bases between. The V gene's germline CDR1 is SGHAT and CDR2 FQNNGV. This CDR3 spans 14 amino acids. The CDR3 protein is CASTPGQYTGELFF. The CDR3 nucleotides read TGTGCCAGCACCCCCGGGCAATACACCGGGGAGCTGTTTTTT.

This chain links TRBV9 with TRBJ1-6; no definite D call. The V gene's germline CDR1 is SGDLS and CDR2 YYNGEE. The CDR3 runs to 16 residues. The V end lost 0 bases, the J end lost 6 bases, and 13 bases lay between the germline ends. CDR3 in amino acids: CASSVEGGNPNSPLHF. CDR3 sequence (DNA): TGTGCCAGCAGCGTAGAGGGCGGAAATCCTAATTCACCCCTCCACTTT.

The table lists this clone with a few counts. The chain is built from TRBV6-1 and TRBJ1-4, with no clear D. Trimming removed 4 bases at V and 0 bases at J, with 9 bases between. The CDR3 length is 15 residues. Germline lookup yields CDR1 MNHNS and CDR2 SASEGT. The CDR3, as DNA: TGTGCCAGCAGTGTAGGAAGCCCAACTAATGAAAAACTGTTTTTT. This sequence encodes CASSVGSPTNEKLFF.

This clone was observed once. The chain couples TRBV4-1 to TRBJ1-2; 10 nucleotides line up with TRBD1. CDR1 and CDR2 (germline): MGHRA, YSYEKL. With 0 bases clipped from V and 4 bases from J, the junction kept 14 bases outside the gene matches. The CDR3 sequence is 19 residues long. This chain's CDR3 is CASSQDLGDRGGGLYGYTF. CDR3 in DNA: TGCGCCAGCAGCCAAGATCTCGGGGACAGGGGAGGGGGCCTCTATGGCTACACCTTC.

This clone has a single count. V and J are TRBV6-6 and TRBJ1-1; D is ambiguous. Trimming took off 5 bases at V and 5 bases at J, with 15 bases between the two ends. The germline CDR1 and CDR2 sequences are MNHNY and SVGAGI (reference sequence). The CDR3 contains 14 residues. As DNA, the CDR3 is TGTGCCAGCAGTCCCATGGGAGTACTGACTGAAGCTTTCTTT. Its protein product is CASSPMGVLTEAFF.

The CDR3 sequence is CASSLGTPSGNTIYF. The CDR3 bases are TGTGCCAGCAGCTTAGGAACCCCGAGCGGAAACACCATATATTTT. The chain recombines TRBV7-9 with TRBJ1-3; D remains ambiguous. Trimming cost V 1 base and J 4 bases, with 11 bases left between them. Germline-derived CDR1 and CDR2 are SEHNR and FQNEAQ (reference sequence). This CDR3 spans 15 amino acids.

This clone was found once. The gene calls are TRBV2 and TRBJ1-4; D is unclear. The CDR3 has 14 amino acids. Deletions cut 5 bases from V and 10 bases from J, with 17 bases between. The germline V gene has CDR1 SNHLY and CDR2 FYNNEI. CDR3 region: CASSLDPASGKLFF. The CDR3 DNA sequence: TGTGCCAGCAGTCTCGACCCGGCCAGCGGAAAACTGTTTTTT.

The V and J genes are TRBV6-1 and TRBJ1-3; 7 positions agree with TRBD1. The germline V gene encodes CDR1 MNHNS and CDR2 SASEGT. The CDR3 totals 15 residues. V lost 1 base, J lost 3 bases, and 3 bases stayed unmatched. This CDR3 reads CASSEGSGGGNTIYF. In DNA form, the CDR3 reads TGTGCCAGCAGTGAAGGATCAGGGGGTGGAAACACCATATATTTT.

Written as DNA, the CDR3 is TGTGCCAGCAGATCTTCGACCTTTAGTCCGGAGGGGACCCAGTACTTC. Translating gives CASRSSTFSPEGTQYF. V usage is TRBV25-1 and J usage is TRBJ2-5; a weak D match, TRBD2 (6 bases). The CDR3 runs 16 residues. The germline V gene has CDR1 MGHDK and CDR2 SYGVNS. Trimming left V 6 bases short and J 7 bases short, with 24 bases between.

The chain uses TRBV2 and TRBJ2-1; D possibly corresponds to TRBD1 (6 bases). The germline V gene has CDR1 SNHLY and CDR2 FYNNEI. V was cut by 6 bases and J by 5 bases, with 11 bases left in between. CDR3 length: 13 residues. The CDR3 is CASRPDRNNEQFF. CDR3 in DNA: TGTGCCAGCAGACCCGACAGGAACAATGAGCAGTTCTTC.

The chain employs TRBV14 and TRBJ2-1, with D possibly TRBD1 on 5 matching bases. CDR1 and CDR2 from the germline V gene are SGHDN and FVKESK. The ends were cut back, 0 bases at V and 2 bases at J, with 8 bases in the middle. This CDR3 is built from 15 residues. The CDR3: CASSQDWTTYNEQFF. For the CDR3, the DNA is TGTGCCAGCAGCCAAGATTGGACAACCTACAATGAGCAGTTCTTC.

This chain joins TRBV6-6 and TRBJ2-1, with 7 bases that match TRBD2. The V segment lost 6 bases and the J segment 9 bases; nucleotides outside the gene matches: 17. There are 16 residues in the CDR3. CDR1 and CDR2 from the germline V gene are MNHNY and SVGAGI (reference sequence). CDR3 region: CASRWDYSRNEGEQFF. The CDR3 DNA is TGTGCCAGCAGATGGGACTACTCTAGAAATGAGGGTGAGCAGTTCTTC.